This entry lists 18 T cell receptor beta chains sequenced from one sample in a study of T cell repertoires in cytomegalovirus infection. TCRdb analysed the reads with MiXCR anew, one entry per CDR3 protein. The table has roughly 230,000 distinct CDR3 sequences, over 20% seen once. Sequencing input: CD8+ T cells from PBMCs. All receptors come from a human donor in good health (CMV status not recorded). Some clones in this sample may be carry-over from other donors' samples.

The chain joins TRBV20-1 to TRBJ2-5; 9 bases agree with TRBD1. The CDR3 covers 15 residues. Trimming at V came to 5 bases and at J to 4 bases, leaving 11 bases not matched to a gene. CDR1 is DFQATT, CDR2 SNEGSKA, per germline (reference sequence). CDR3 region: CSAPGGQGRRETQYF. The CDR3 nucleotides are TGCAGTGCTCCTGGAGGACAGGGGAGGAGAGAGACCCAGTACTTC.

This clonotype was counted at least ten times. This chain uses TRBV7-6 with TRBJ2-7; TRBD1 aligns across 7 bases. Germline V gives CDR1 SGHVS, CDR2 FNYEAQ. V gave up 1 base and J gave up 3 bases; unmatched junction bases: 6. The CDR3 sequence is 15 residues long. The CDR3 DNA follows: TGTGCCAGCAGCTTAGAGAACAGGGGAGACTACGAGCAGTACTTC. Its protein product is CASSLENRGDYEQYF.

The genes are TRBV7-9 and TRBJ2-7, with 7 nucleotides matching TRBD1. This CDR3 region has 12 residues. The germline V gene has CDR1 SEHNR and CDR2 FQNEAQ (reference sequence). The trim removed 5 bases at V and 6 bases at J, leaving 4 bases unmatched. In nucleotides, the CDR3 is TGTGCCAGCAGCCCACGGACAGGCGAGCAGTACTTC. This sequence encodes CASSPRTGEQYF. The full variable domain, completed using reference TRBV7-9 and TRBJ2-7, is DTGVSQNPRHKITKRGQNVTFRCDPISEHNRLYWYRQTLGQGPEFLTYFQNEAQLEKSRLLSDRFSAERPKGSFSTLEIQRTEQGDSAMYLCASSPRTGEQYFGPGTRLTVT.

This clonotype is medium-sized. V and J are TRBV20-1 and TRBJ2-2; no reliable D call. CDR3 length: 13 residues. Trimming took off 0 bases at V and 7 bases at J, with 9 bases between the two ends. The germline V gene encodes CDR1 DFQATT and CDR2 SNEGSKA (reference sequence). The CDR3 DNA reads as TGCAGTGCTAGAGATACCTACAACGGGGAGCTGTTTTTT. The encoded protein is CSARDTYNGELFF.

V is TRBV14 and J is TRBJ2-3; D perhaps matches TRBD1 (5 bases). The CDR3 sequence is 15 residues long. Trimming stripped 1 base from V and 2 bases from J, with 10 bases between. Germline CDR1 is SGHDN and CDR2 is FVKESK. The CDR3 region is CASSQGMTVTDTQYF. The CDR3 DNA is TGTGCCAGCAGCCAAGGGATGACAGTCACAGATACGCAGTATTTT. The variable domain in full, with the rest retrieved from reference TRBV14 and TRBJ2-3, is EAGVTQFPSHSVIEKGQTVTLRCDPISGHDNLYWYRRVMGKEIKFLLHFVKESKQDESGMPNNRFLAERTGGTYSTLKVQPAELEDSGVYFCASSQGMTVTDTQYFGPGTRLTVL.

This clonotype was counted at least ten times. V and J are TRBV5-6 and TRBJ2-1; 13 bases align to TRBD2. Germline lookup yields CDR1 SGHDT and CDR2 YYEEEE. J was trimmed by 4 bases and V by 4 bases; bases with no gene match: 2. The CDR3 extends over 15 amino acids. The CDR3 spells CASSQLAGGYNEQFF. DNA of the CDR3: TGTGCCAGCAGCCAACTAGCGGGGGGGTACAATGAGCAGTTCTTC.

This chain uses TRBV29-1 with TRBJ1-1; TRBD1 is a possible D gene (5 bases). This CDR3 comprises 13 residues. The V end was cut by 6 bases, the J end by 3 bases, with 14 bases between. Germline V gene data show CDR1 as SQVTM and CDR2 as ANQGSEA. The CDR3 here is CSVVKGLHTEAFF. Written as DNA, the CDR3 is TGCAGCGTCGTTAAGGGGCTGCACACTGAAGCTTTCTTT.

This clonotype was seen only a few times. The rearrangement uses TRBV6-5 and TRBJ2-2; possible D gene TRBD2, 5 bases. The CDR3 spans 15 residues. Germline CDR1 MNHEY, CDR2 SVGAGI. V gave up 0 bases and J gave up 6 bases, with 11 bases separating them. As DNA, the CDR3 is TGTGCCAGCAGTTACTCACCCGGAGGCTCCGGGGAGCTGTTTTTT. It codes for CASSYSPGGSGELFF.

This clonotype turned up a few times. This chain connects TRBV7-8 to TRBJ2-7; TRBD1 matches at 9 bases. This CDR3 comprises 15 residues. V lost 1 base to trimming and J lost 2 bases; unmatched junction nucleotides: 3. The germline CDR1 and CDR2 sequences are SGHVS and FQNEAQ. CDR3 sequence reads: CASSLEGTGTYEQYF. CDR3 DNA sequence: TGTGCCAGCAGCTTAGAAGGGACAGGGACCTACGAGCAGTACTTC.

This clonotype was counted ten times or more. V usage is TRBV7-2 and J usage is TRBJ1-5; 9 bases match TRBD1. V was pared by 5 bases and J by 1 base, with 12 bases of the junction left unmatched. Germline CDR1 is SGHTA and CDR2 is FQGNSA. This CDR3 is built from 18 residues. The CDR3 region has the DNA TGTGCCAGCAGCCCATGGGACAGGGAGGGAGGAAGCAATCAGCCCCAGCATTTT. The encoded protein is CASSPWDREGGSNQPQHF.

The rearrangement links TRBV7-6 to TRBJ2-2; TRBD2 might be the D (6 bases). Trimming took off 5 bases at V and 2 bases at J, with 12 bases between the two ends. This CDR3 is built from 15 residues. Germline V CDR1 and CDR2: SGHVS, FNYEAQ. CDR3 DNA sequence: TGTGCCAGCAGCCGCGGGACTTTCAACACCGGGGAGCTGTTTTTT. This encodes CASSRGTFNTGELFF.

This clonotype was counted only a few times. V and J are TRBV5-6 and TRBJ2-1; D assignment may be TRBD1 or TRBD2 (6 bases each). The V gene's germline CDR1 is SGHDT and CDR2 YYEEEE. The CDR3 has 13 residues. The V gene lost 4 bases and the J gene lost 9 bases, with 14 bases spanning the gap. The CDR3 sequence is CASSPRGLGEQFF. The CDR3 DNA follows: TGTGCCAGCAGCCCTCGGGGGCTGGGTGAGCAGTTCTTC. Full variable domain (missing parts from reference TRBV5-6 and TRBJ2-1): DAGVTQSPTHLIKTRGQQVTLRCSPKSGHDTVSWYQQALGQGPQFIFQYYEEEERQRGNFPDRFSGHQFPNYSSELNVNALLLGDSALYLCASSPRGLGEQFFGPGTRLTVL.

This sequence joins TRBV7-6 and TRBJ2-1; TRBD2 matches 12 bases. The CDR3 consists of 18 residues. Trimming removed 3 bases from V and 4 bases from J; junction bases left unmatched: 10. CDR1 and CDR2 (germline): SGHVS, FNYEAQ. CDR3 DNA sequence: TGTGCCAGCAGCTTCTCCCGGAATCTAGCGGGGGGGTACAATGAGCAGTTCTTC. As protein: CASSFSRNLAGGYNEQFF.

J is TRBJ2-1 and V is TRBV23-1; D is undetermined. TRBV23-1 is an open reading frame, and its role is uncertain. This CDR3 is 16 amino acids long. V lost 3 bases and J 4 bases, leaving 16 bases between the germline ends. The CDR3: CASSQLRRTEYNEQFF. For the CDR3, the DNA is TGCGCCAGCAGTCAGCTACGACGGACGGAGTACAATGAGCAGTTCTTC.

The CDR3 loop reads CASSQDIGPGNTEAFF. The DNA of the CDR3 is TGTGCCAGCAGCCAAGACATAGGCCCCGGAAACACTGAAGCTTTCTTT. The rearrangement links TRBV3-1 to TRBJ1-1; D not resolved. Germline V gives CDR1 LGHDT, CDR2 YNNKEL (reference sequence). The CDR3 has 16 amino acids. V lost 0 bases and J 2 bases, leaving 13 bases between the germline ends.

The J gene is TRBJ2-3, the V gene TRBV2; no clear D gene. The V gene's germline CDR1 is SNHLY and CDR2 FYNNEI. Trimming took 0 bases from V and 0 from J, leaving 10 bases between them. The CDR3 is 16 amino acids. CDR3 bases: TGTGCCAGCAGTGAAGCGCCACCCCCTAGCACAGATACGCAGTATTTT. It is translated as CASSEAPPPSTDTQYF. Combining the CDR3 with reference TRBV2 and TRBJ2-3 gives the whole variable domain EPEVTQTPSHQVTQMGQEVILRCVPISNHLYFYWYRQILGQKVEFLVSFYNNEISEKSEIFDDQFSVERPDGSNFTLKIRSTKLEDSAMYFCASSEAPPPSTDTQYFGPGTRLTVL.

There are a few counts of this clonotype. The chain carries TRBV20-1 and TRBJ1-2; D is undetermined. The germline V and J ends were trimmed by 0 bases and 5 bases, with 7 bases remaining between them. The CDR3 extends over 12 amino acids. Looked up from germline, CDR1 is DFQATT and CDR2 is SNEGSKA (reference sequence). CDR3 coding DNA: TGCAGTGCTAGAGATCGTCAGTATGGCTACACCTTC. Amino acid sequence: CSARDRQYGYTF.

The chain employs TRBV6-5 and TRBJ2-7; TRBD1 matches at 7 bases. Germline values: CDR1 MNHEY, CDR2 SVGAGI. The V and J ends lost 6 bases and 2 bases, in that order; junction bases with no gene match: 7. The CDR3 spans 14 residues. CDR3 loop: CASSEQGLPYEQYF. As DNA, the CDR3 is TGTGCCAGCAGCGAACAGGGGCTGCCCTACGAGCAGTACTTC.